Following are 8 T cell receptor beta chains from one sample sequenced in a study of CD8 T cells in ankylosing spondylitis. TCRdb redid the calling of the 5' RACE reads with MiXCR, one entry per CDR3 protein. This table has roughly 230,000 distinct CDR3 sequences, more than 9% appearing once. Specimen: blood, either unsorted or a sorted T cell fraction (not recorded which). The receptor source for this set is a male donor with ankylosing spondylitis or in good health (not recorded which).

This clonotype was counted at least ten times. This sequence joins TRBV2 and TRBJ2-4; D remains unclear. Germline V gene lookup returns CDR1 SNHLY and CDR2 FYNNEI. The V end was cut by 4 bases, the J end by 14 bases, with 9 bases between. The CDR3 contains 10 residues. As DNA, the CDR3 is TGTGCCAGCAGTGGACAAGAGAAGTACTTC. Its protein is CASSGQEKYF.

The chain has TRBV20-1 and TRBJ2-5, with 8 bases that match TRBD2. V dropped 4 bases and J dropped 2; count of bases not matched to a gene: 21. The germline V gene encodes CDR1 DFQATT and CDR2 SNEGSKA (reference sequence). The CDR3 runs to 19 residues. CDR3 nucleotides: TGCAGTGCTATAGAACGGTCTAGGGCGGGAGGTACGCTGCAAGAGACCCAGTACTTC. Its protein is CSAIERSRAGGTLQETQYF.

This clonotype appeared a few times. V usage is TRBV29-1 and J usage is TRBJ1-1; maybe TRBD1 (6 bases). Trimming shortened V by 4 bases and J by 1 base, and 10 bases separated the two germline ends. The CDR3 runs 13 residues. Germline assignment: CDR1 SQVTM and CDR2 ANQGSEA. CDR3 protein: CSVADRRNTEAFF. As DNA, the CDR3 is TGCAGCGTTGCAGACAGGAGGAACACTGAAGCTTTCTTT.

This sequence joins TRBV6-4 and TRBJ1-5; D might be TRBD1 (5 bases). Trimming stripped 5 bases from V and 1 base from J, with 24 bases between. The CDR3 is 19 amino acids. Germline assignment: CDR1 MRHNA and CDR2 SNTAGT. CDR3 sequence reads: CASSHEPGVGVLSNQPQHF. Written as DNA, the CDR3 is TGTGCCAGCAGTCACGAGCCCGGGGTGGGGGTATTAAGCAATCAGCCCCAGCATTTT.

This clonotype was seen ten or more times. This chain connects TRBV7-2 to TRBJ2-7; tentative D call: TRBD2 (6 bases). Between the trimmed V and J ends, which lost 6 bases and 0 bases, there was a span of 12 bases. The CDR3 loop spans 14 amino acids. The V gene's germline CDR1 is SGHTA and CDR2 FQGNSA. CDR3 DNA: TGTGCCAGCAGGCTGGGGGGATCCTCCTACGAGCAGTACTTC. Protein product: CASRLGGSSYEQYF. Full variable domain (remainder filled in from reference TRBV7-2 and TRBJ2-7): GAGVSQSPSNKVTEKGKDVELRCDPISGHTALYWYRQSLGQGLEFLIYFQGNSAPDKSGLPSDRFSAERTGGSVSTLTIQRTQQEDSAVYLCASRLGGSSYEQYFGPGTRLTVT.

The chain recombines TRBV27 with TRBJ2-2, with 7 positions matching TRBD2. The CDR3 sequence is 15 residues long. J was trimmed by 5 bases and V by 6 bases; bases with no gene match: 9. CDR1 and CDR2 from the germline V gene are MNHEY and SMNVEV (reference sequence). CDR3 sequence reads: CASSWGGVGTGELFF. The CDR3 nucleotides read TGTGCCAGCAGCTGGGGGGGAGTAGGGACCGGGGAGCTGTTTTTT.

The chain recombines TRBV24-1 with TRBJ2-1, with 8 nucleotides matching TRBD2. The CDR3 is made up of 13 amino acids. From germline, CDR1 is KGHDR and CDR2 SFDVKD. The V gene end was trimmed by 9 bases and the J gene end by 8 bases; junction bases not matched to a gene: 8. The CDR3: CATGLAGLDEQFF. CDR3 nucleotides: TGTGCCACCGGGTTAGCGGGGTTGGATGAGCAGTTCTTC.

The sample holds many counts of this clonotype. V is TRBV7-6 and J is TRBJ2-1; perhaps TRBD1 as D (6 bases). V gave up 1 base and J gave up 3 bases, with 10 bases separating them. This CDR3 is built from 15 residues. Germline V gives CDR1 SGHVS, CDR2 FNYEAQ. CDR3 sequence (DNA): TGTGCCAGCAGCTTAGAAGGGGGTCACTACAATGAGCAGTTCTTC. This gives the protein CASSLEGGHYNEQFF. Looking up the rest from reference TRBV7-6 and TRBJ2-1 gives the full variable domain: GAGVSQSPRYKVTKRGQDVALRCDPISGHVSLYWYRQALGQGPEFLTYFNYEAQQDKSGLPNDRFSAERPEGSISTLTIQRTEQRDSAMYRCASSLEGGHYNEQFFGPGTRLTVL.